These 19 T cell receptor beta chains were sequenced from one sample in a study of blood T cell repertoires in COVID-19. Clones were read by immunoSEQ multiplex PCR, and TCRdb kept only the in-frame ones, dropping some. Among about 400,000 clones listed, around 90% were seen once. Material: PBMCs or T cells enriched from blood (not recorded which). Every receptor here comes from a woman aged 40 to 55 with acute COVID-19.

CDR3 protein: CASSFRGGPEQYF. CDR3 DNA: TGTGCCAGCAGCTTCCGGGGGGGCCCCGAGCAGTACTTC. The chain combines TRBV5-4 with TRBJ2-7; 8 positions match TRBD2. This CDR3 is built from 13 residues. Trimming took 2 bases from V and 6 from J; bases not matched to a gene: 4. Germline V lookup: CDR1 SGHNT, CDR2 YYREEE (reference sequence).

The rearrangement uses TRBV6-1 and TRBJ1-1, with 7 bases that match TRBD1. The junction had 1 base not matched to a gene; V was cut back by 1 base and J by 5 bases. The CDR3 has 13 residues. Germline assignment: CDR1 MNHNS and CDR2 SASEGT. CDR3 protein: CASSEGGQTEAFF. The CDR3 DNA sequence: TGTGCCAGCAGTGAAGGGGGACAGACTGAAGCTTTCTTT.

The J gene is TRBJ1-1, the V gene TRBV30, with D unresolved. Trimming took 4 bases from V and 1 from J, leaving 13 bases between them. CDR1 GTSNPN and CDR2 SVGIG come from the germline V gene (reference sequence). The CDR3 consists of 14 residues. CDR3 protein: CAWNSPPTNTEAFF. In nucleotides, the CDR3 is TGTGCCTGGAACTCCCCCCCCACGAACACTGAAGCTTTCTTT.

This clone was seen a handful of times. This chain joins TRBV18 and TRBJ1-5; D may be TRBD1 (5 bases). The CDR3 has 13 amino acids. Deletions cut 5 bases from V and 5 bases from J, with 10 bases between. The germline V gene encodes CDR1 KGHSH and CDR2 LQKENI. The CDR3 here is CASSRGIDQPQHF. The CDR3 DNA reads as TGTGCCAGCTCAAGGGGTATTGATCAGCCCCAGCATTTT.

This chain connects TRBV30 to TRBJ1-3; D gene unclear. Trimming stripped 3 bases from V and 3 bases from J, with 18 bases between. CDR3 size: 16 residues. The germline V gene has CDR1 GTSNPN and CDR2 SVGIG (reference sequence). Here the CDR3 DNA reads TGTGCCTGGAGAATAAATACGCGACTGATTGGAAACACCATATATTTT. It translates to CAWRINTRLIGNTIYF.

The CDR3 reads CASSRDSPSGNTIYF. Here the CDR3 DNA reads TGTGCCAGCAGTCGGGACAGCCCCTCTGGAAACACCATATATTTT. The V gene is TRBV2, the J gene TRBJ1-3, with 7 bases matching TRBD1. Unmatched junction bases numbered 4, after V lost 5 bases and J lost 0 bases. Germline V gene sequence: CDR1 SNHLY, CDR2 FYNNEI. The CDR3 extends over 15 amino acids.

The chain is built from TRBV11-2 and TRBJ2-3; 11 bases are a match to TRBD2. With V trimmed by 5 bases and J by 2 bases, 6 bases remained unmatched. The CDR3 covers 16 residues. Looked up from germline, CDR1 is SGHAT and CDR2 is FQNNGV. This CDR3 is CASSPLAGGFTDTQYF. CDR3 nucleotide sequence: TGTGCCAGCAGCCCCCTAGCGGGGGGATTCACAGATACGCAGTATTTT.

The genes are TRBV7-9 and TRBJ2-1; no clear D. The CDR3 sequence is 10 residues long. Between the trimmed V and J ends, which lost 6 bases and 8 bases, there was a span of 5 bases. Germline V gene sequence: CDR1 SEHNR, CDR2 FQNEAQ (reference sequence). CDR3 protein: CASSTYEQFF. The CDR3 DNA reads as TGTGCCAGCAGTACTTATGAGCAGTTCTTC.

There are a few counts of this clone. Here the CDR3 DNA reads TGTGCCAGCAGCTTAGGGGTGACAGGGAACACTGAAGCTTTCTTT. Its translation: CASSLGVTGNTEAFF. The chain joins TRBV11-2 to TRBJ1-1; possibly TRBD1 for D (6 bases). CDR3 length: 15 residues. Trimming stripped 1 base from V and 1 base from J, with 10 bases between. Germline loops: CDR1 SGHAT, CDR2 FQNNGV.

In its sample, this clone was seen a few times. The chain has TRBV6-2 or TRBV6-3 and TRBJ1-4, with TRBD1 identical over 12 bases. Per the germline V gene, CDR1 is MNHEY and CDR2 is SVGEGT. V shed 5 bases, J shed 8 bases, and the junction held 9 bases outside the gene matches. CDR3 length: 16 amino acids. The CDR3, as DNA: TGTGCCAGCAGTAGAGGGACAGGGGGCTCTAGCGAAAAACTGTTTTTT. This gives the protein CASSRGTGGSSEKLFF.

This chain joins TRBV18 and TRBJ1-2; D is unclear. The CDR3 spans 16 residues. Germline-derived CDR1 and CDR2 are KGHSH and LQKENI. The V end was cut by 6 bases, the J end by 5 bases, with 22 bases between. The CDR3 spells CASSNQEFLSGYGYTF. CDR3 nucleotides: TGTGCCAGCTCCAACCAGGAATTCCTAAGTGGGTATGGCTACACCTTC.

V and J are TRBV23-1 and TRBJ2-4; TRBD1 aligns across 7 bases. TRBV23-1 falls under the ORF class, with uncertain function. This CDR3 contains 16 residues. With 2 bases clipped from V and 9 bases from J, the junction kept 13 bases outside the gene matches. The CDR3 DNA is TGCGCCAGCAGTCAAAAACAGGGGTGCCCGGGTCGCATTCAGTACTTC. Translated, it gives CASSQKQGCPGRIQYF.

The chain uses TRBV11-3 and TRBJ1-5, with TRBD1 matching 7 bases. Germline values: CDR1 SGHNT, CDR2 YENEEA. The CDR3 is made up of 14 amino acids. V lost 5 bases and J lost 6; bases outside the gene matches: 7. DNA of the CDR3: TGTGCCAGCAGCCCCGACAGGGACCGTCAGCCCCAGCATTTT. It codes for CASSPDRDRQPQHF.

The rearrangement uses TRBV2 and TRBJ2-4; 9 positions agree with TRBD2. CDR1 and CDR2 from the germline V gene are SNHLY and FYNNEI. The CDR3 is 16 amino acids. V was clipped by 5 bases and J by 0 bases; unmatched bases: 5. The CDR3 sequence is CASSSSGALAKNIQYF. In nucleotides, the CDR3 is TGTGCCAGCAGTTCTAGCGGGGCCCTAGCCAAAAACATTCAGTACTTC.

The rearrangement uses TRBV29-1 and TRBJ1-6; D gene uncertain. The CDR3 is 14 residues long. Trimming removed 6 bases from V and 7 bases from J, with 16 bases in between. Germline CDR1 SQVTM, CDR2 ANQGSEA. The CDR3 DNA reads TGCAGCGTCAGGAGATCGGAGGTGAATTCACCCCTCCACTTT. As protein: CSVRRSEVNSPLHF.

V usage is TRBV7-9 and J usage is TRBJ2-3; 9 bases are shared with TRBD2. Germline-derived CDR1 and CDR2 are SEHNR and FQNEAQ (reference sequence). After removal of 1 base from V and 6 bases from J, the junction contained 5 bases not matched to a gene. CDR3 length: 15 residues. The CDR3 loop is CASSLGLAGLDTQYF. The CDR3 DNA follows: TGTGCCAGCAGCTTAGGGCTAGCGGGGTTGGATACGCAGTATTTT.

V and J are TRBV9 and TRBJ1-6; 7 bases are a match to TRBD1. Unmatched junction bases numbered 5, after V lost 4 bases and J lost 7 bases. Germline V gene lookup returns CDR1 SGDLS and CDR2 YYNGEE. This CDR3 contains 14 residues. In DNA form, the CDR3 reads TGTGCCAGCAGCAAGGGACAGTTAAATTCACCCCTCCACTTT. Encoded protein: CASSKGQLNSPLHF.

For the CDR3, the DNA is TGTGCCAGCAGCGGGAGACTAGCGGCGAGCACAGATACGCAGTATTTT. Translation gives CASSGRLAASTDTQYF. The genes are TRBV7-2 and TRBJ2-3, with 9 bases that match TRBD2. The J segment lost 0 bases and the V segment lost 5 bases, leaving 6 bases of the junction unmatched. Germline CDR1 SGHTA, CDR2 FQGNSA. The CDR3 sequence is 16 residues long. The entire variable domain, with the rest obtained from reference TRBV7-2 and TRBJ2-3, is as follows: GAGVSQSPSNKVTEKGKDVELRCDPISGHTALYWYRQSLGQGLEFLIYFQGNSAPDKSGLPSDRFSAERTGGSVSTLTIQRTQQEDSAVYLCASSGRLAASTDTQYFGPGTRLTVL.

This rearrangement joins TRBV5-8 to TRBJ2-1; perhaps TRBD1 as D (6 bases). V was pared by 5 bases and J by 8 bases, with 14 bases between. CDR1 is SGHTS and CDR2 is YDEGEE in the germline V gene. This CDR3 comprises 13 residues. CDR3 bases: TGTGCCAGCAGAAGCACAGGGTTCGATGAGCAGTTCTTC. Amino acids: CASRSTGFDEQFF.